This is a list of T cell receptor beta chains from one sample in a study of cytomegalovirus exposure and HLA in healthy donors. Here immunoSEQ multiplex PCR was the method, and the copy in TCRdb shows in-frame clones only, minus some. Seen here are approximately 210,000 clones, 75% to 90% observed once, and the top ten hold 1.3%. The sequenced material came from PBMCs. The receptors were gathered from a man between 25 and 39 years old in good health and CMV-seronegative. The CDR3 runs from the conserved cysteine through the conserved F or W. D genes are given only for firm matches. A row's size may be missing; if present it is once, few, many or a size class.

cdr3_aa,cdr3_nt,v_call,clone_size,j_call,d_call
CASKVASGLETQYF,TGTGCCAGTAAAGTGGCTAGCGGGTTAGAGACCCAGTACTTC,TRBV19,.,TRBJ2-5,TRBD2
CASSPPSTGNTEAFF,TGCGCCAGCAGCCCCCCGTCGACGGGGAACACTGAAGCTTTCTTT,TRBV5-1,.,TRBJ1-1,.
CASTSDRFQPQHF,TGTGCCAGCACGTCGGACAGGTTCCAGCCCCAGCATTTT,TRBV27,.,TRBJ1-5,TRBD1
CATSRAITGRYIQYF,TGTGCCACCAGCAGAGCCATCACAGGGAGATACATTCAGTACTTC,TRBV15,once,TRBJ2-4,.
CASSQVRADEQFF,TGCGCCAGCAGCCAAGTCAGGGCTGATGAGCAGTTCTTC,TRBV4-1,.,TRBJ2-1,.
CASSLATGVGSYTF,TGTGCCAGCAGTTTGGCCACGGGGGTAGGTAGCTACACCTTC,TRBV28,.,TRBJ1-2,.
CASSSPGTGGSYEQYF,TGTGCCAGCAGCTCGCCCGGGACAGGGGGCTCATACGAGCAGTACTTC,TRBV7-8,.,TRBJ2-7,TRBD1
CASSQDSRGSYEQYF,TGTGCCAGCAGCCAAGATAGCCGGGGCTCCTACGAGCAGTACTTC,TRBV4-2,.,TRBJ2-7,.
CASSTHLDVVSQPQHF,TGTGCCAGTAGTACCCACCTTGATGTCGTGAGTCAGCCCCAGCATTTT,TRBV19,once,TRBJ1-5,.
CASSTWATGPETQYF,TGTGCCAGCAGCACGTGGGCCACCGGTCCAGAGACCCAGTACTTC,TRBV7-2,once,TRBJ2-5,.
CASSIVTGSGYTF,TGTGCCAGTAGTATAGTGACAGGGAGCGGCTACACCTTC,TRBV19,.,TRBJ1-2,TRBD1
CAWSLRDRASYEQYF,TGTGCCTGGAGTCTCCGGGACAGGGCCTCCTACGAGCAGTACTTC,TRBV30,.,TRBJ2-7,TRBD1
CASSGRGVGETQYF,TGCGCCAGCAGCGGACGGGGGGTCGGGGAGACCCAGTACTTC,TRBV10-1,.,TRBJ2-5,TRBD2
CASSLDGTSGGHYEQYF,TGCGCCAGCAGCTTGGATGGGACTAGCGGGGGCCACTACGAGCAGTACTTC,TRBV5-1,.,TRBJ2-7,TRBD2
CASSAPGAAGGEQYF,TGTGCCAGCAGCGCCCCTGGAGCGGCAGGGGGAGAGCAGTACTTC,TRBV7-9,few,TRBJ2-7,TRBD1
CASRGQHNTEAFF,TGTGCCAGCAGAGGACAGCACAACACTGAAGCTTTCTTT,TRBV9,.,TRBJ1-1,.
CASNSLTGKYSNQPQHF,TGTGCCAGCAACTCCCTGACAGGTAAATATAGCAATCAGCCCCAGCATTTT,TRBV21-1,.,TRBJ1-5,.
CASSLVAGVYEQYF,TGTGCCAGCAGTTTGGTAGCGGGAGTCTACGAGCAGTACTTC,TRBV27,.,TRBJ2-7,TRBD2
CASSLAGQNTEAFF,TGTGCCAGCAGCTTAGCAGGACAGAACACTGAAGCTTTCTTT,TRBV7-9,.,TRBJ1-1,.
CSVERLAGGNEQFF,TGCAGCGTTGAACGCCTAGCGGGAGGCAATGAGCAGTTCTTC,TRBV29-1,.,TRBJ2-1,TRBD2
CASSMTGGNYEQYF,TGTGCCAGTAGTATGACAGGAGGTAACTACGAGCAGTACTTC,TRBV19,.,TRBJ2-7,.
CASSLRGTEAFF,TGTGCCAGCAGTCTACGGGGAACTGAAGCTTTCTTT,TRBV28,.,TRBJ1-1,.
CASSTDAYGYTF,TGCGCCAGCTCGACAGACGCCTATGGCTACACCTTC,TRBV10-2,few,TRBJ1-2,.
CSVAGDRGRYNEQFF,TGCAGCGTCGCCGGGGACAGGGGGAGGTACAATGAGCAGTTCTTC,TRBV29-1,once,TRBJ2-1,TRBD1
CASSGGSANTGELFF,TGTGCCAGCTCGGGGGGAAGCGCGAACACCGGGGAGCTGTTTTTT,TRBV18,.,TRBJ2-2,.
CASSKQGIDIQYF,TGTGCCAGCAGTAAACAGGGGATAGACATTCAGTACTTC,TRBV28,.,TRBJ2-4,TRBD1
CAWSGGLNEQYF,TGTGCCTGGAGTGGGGGACTGAACGAGCAGTACTTC,TRBV30,.,TRBJ2-7,.
CASSLMIREGGYTF,TGCGCCAGCAGCTTGATGATCAGGGAGGGTGGCTACACCTTC,TRBV5-1,.,TRBJ1-2,.
CASSGQGAASTDTQYF,TGTGCCAGCAGTGGACAGGGGGCTGCTAGCACAGATACGCAGTATTTT,TRBV2,.,TRBJ2-3,TRBD1
CASRPRQGTTYEQYF,TGTGCCAGCAGACCACGACAGGGTACTACCTACGAGCAGTACTTC,TRBV6-5,.,TRBJ2-7,TRBD1
CASSPDDYRSYEQYF,TGTGCCAGCAGCCCGGACGACTATCGGTCCTACGAGCAGTACTTC,TRBV5-4,.,TRBJ2-7,.
CASSQNLQRGGLHEQYF,TGCGCCAGCAGCCAAAACCTCCAACGCGGGGGGTTGCACGAGCAGTACTTC,TRBV4-1,.,TRBJ2-7,TRBD2
CASSYSGQGIYEQYF,TGTGCCAGCAGTTACTCGGGACAGGGAATCTACGAGCAGTACTTC,TRBV6-5,.,TRBJ2-7,TRBD1
CASSRDDRNTGELFF,TGTGCCAGCAGCCGTGATGACAGGAACACCGGGGAGCTGTTTTTT,TRBV7-6,.,TRBJ2-2,.
CASRLDLAGDYEQYF,TGTGCCAGCAGACTCGATCTAGCGGGAGACTACGAGCAGTACTTC,TRBV6-6,.,TRBJ2-7,TRBD2
CASTSGVWYEQYF,TGTGCCAGTACTAGCGGGGTATGGTACGAGCAGTACTTC,TRBV7-9,few,TRBJ2-7,TRBD2
CSSHGAILAGEGSTDTQYF,TGTTCCAGCCACGGGGCGATACTAGCGGGAGAGGGGAGTACAGATACGCAGTATTTT,TRBV7-9,once,TRBJ2-3,TRBD2
CASRNRDRGSHEQYF,TGTGCCAGCAGAAACCGCGATCGGGGGAGTCACGAGCAGTACTTC,TRBV27,once,TRBJ2-7,.
CASSLAGGVGQFF,TGTGCCAGCAGCTTAGCGGGGGGAGTGGGGCAGTTCTTC,TRBV7-6,.,TRBJ2-1,.
CSVGGLSTEAFF,TGCAGCGTTGGAGGCCTCTCCACTGAAGCTTTCTTT,TRBV29-1,few,TRBJ1-1,.
CASSPRDRFYPLHF,TGTGCCAGCAGTCCTCGGGACAGGTTTTATCCCCTCCACTTT,TRBV28,.,TRBJ1-6,TRBD1
CASSLGQMGFHEQYF,TGTGCCAGCAGTTTGGGACAGATGGGTTTCCACGAGCAGTACTTC,TRBV28,.,TRBJ2-7,TRBD1
CASSQEPGGNEQYF,TGTGCCAGCAGCCAAGAACCCGGGGGTAACGAGCAGTACTTC,TRBV4-2,.,TRBJ2-7,.
CASSEGQGDQPQHF,TGTGCCAGCAGTGAGGGACAGGGGGATCAGCCCCAGCATTTT,TRBV27,.,TRBJ1-5,TRBD1
CASSSLPIETQYF,TGTGCCAGCAGCTCGCTACCAATAGAGACCCAGTACTTC,TRBV5-4,.,TRBJ2-5,.
CASSYTGSRASSYNSPLHF,TGTGCCAGCAGCTACACAGGGTCTAGGGCCAGCTCCTATAATTCACCCCTCCACTTT,TRBV7-2,.,TRBJ1-6,.
CASSTSNQPQHF,TGTGCCAGTAGTACGAGCAATCAGCCCCAGCATTTT,TRBV19,.,TRBJ1-5,.
CASSLEGDRGLIEQYF,TGTGCCAGCAGCTTGGAGGGGGACAGGGGACTTATCGAGCAGTACTTC,TRBV5-5,.,TRBJ2-7,TRBD1
CASSLSRLRTDTQYF,TGTGCCAGCAGTTTAAGCCGACTACGCACAGATACGCAGTATTTT,TRBV27,.,TRBJ2-3,.
CASSSILAGGRDPYNEQFF,TGTGCCAGCAGCTCGATACTAGCGGGAGGGAGAGACCCCTACAATGAGCAGTTCTTC,TRBV7-9,.,TRBJ2-1,TRBD2
CASSSPGNSGNTIYF,TGTGCCAGCAGCTCCCCAGGGAATTCTGGAAACACCATATATTTT,TRBV11-2,.,TRBJ1-3,.
CASSVVGSYNSPLHF,TGTGCCAGCAGTGTCGTCGGTTCCTATAATTCACCCCTCCACTTT,TRBV27,.,TRBJ1-6,.